One and the same sample provided the 31 T cell receptor beta chains below, sequenced in a study of vaccination and CD4 T cells after COVID-19. These receptors' targets are unknown. An Oncomine TCR Beta short-read assay was used to sequence the DNA from cultured CD4+ T cells. A single record per CDR3 protein comes from TCRdb applying MiXCR to the PCR reads. The sample lists fewer than 9,500 distinct CDR3 sequences, about 26% occurring once. Treatment in this sample: approximately nine-day PBMC culture with coronavirus spike peptide pools or control peptides (ViraFEST assay). Those CD4+ T cells from the unexposed donor predate the COVID-19 pandemic (2011-2018). Sequencing was performed on CD4+ T cells from blood, cultured in vitro. These TCRs come from a human donor in good health.

This clonotype was counted between two and nine times. The chain uses TRBV2 and TRBJ2-5; D gene ambiguous. V lost 6 bases and J lost 4, with 3 bases in between. This CDR3 contains 10 residues. Germline-derived CDR1 and CDR2 are SNHLY and FYNNEI. The CDR3 protein is CASRIETQYF. CDR3 bases: TGTGCCAGCAGAATAGAGACCCAGTACTTC.

The chain joins TRBV5-4 to TRBJ2-2; D unclear. Trimming cost V 2 bases and J 1 base, with 3 bases left between them. This CDR3 spans 13 amino acids. CDR1 and CDR2 from the germline V gene are SGHNT and YYREEE (reference sequence). The CDR3 sequence: CASSFGNTGELFF. CDR3 coding DNA: TGTGCCAGCAGCTTTGGGAACACCGGGGAGCTGTTTTTT.

Only a few counts were recorded for this clonotype. CDR3 coding DNA: TGTGCCAGCAGTCGGGGGTTGGGGCCAACAGGGGGAAGAAGTTCACCCCTCCACTTT. Residues: CASSRGLGPTGGRSSPLHF. This chain joins TRBV25-1 and TRBJ1-6, with TRBD1 matching over 8 bases. The V gene's germline CDR1 is MGHDK and CDR2 SYGVNS. V lost 5 bases, J lost 9 bases, and 21 bases stayed unmatched. The CDR3 spans 19 residues.

This clonotype is deemed medium-sized. The rearrangement joins TRBV12-3 or TRBV12-4 to TRBJ2-5; 12 bases align to TRBD2. V dropped 4 bases and J dropped 5; count of bases not matched to a gene: 14. The CDR3 sequence is 18 residues long. The CDR3 loop reads CASSSTWGLAGGLETQYF. CDR3 DNA: TGTGCCAGCAGTTCCACCTGGGGTCTAGCGGGGGGGCTCGAGACCCAGTACTTC.

This chain joins TRBV4-2 and TRBJ2-2; D not resolved. Per the germline V gene, CDR1 is LGHNA and CDR2 is YNFKEQ. V lost 7 bases to trimming and J lost 2 bases, with 14 bases between them. The CDR3 covers 15 residues. The CDR3 sequence is CASNLRSQNTGELFF. The CDR3 DNA is TGTGCCAGCAACCTAAGGTCCCAAAACACCGGGGAGCTGTTTTTT.

This clonotype was observed a handful of times. This sequence joins TRBV20-1 and TRBJ1-5; D perhaps matches TRBD1 (6 bases). Germline V gene lookup returns CDR1 DFQATT and CDR2 SNEGSKA (reference sequence). This CDR3 region has 13 residues. The V end lost 6 bases, the J end lost 4 bases, and 13 bases lay between the germline ends. CDR3 in amino acids: CSARTGLNQPQHF. DNA for the CDR3: TGCAGTGCAAGAACAGGGTTGAATCAGCCCCAGCATTTT.

This chain uses TRBV9 with TRBJ2-3, with D hard to call. The V and J ends lost 2 bases and 2 bases respectively, with 12 bases between them. The CDR3 has 15 amino acids. The V gene's germline CDR1 is SGDLS and CDR2 YYNGEE. The CDR3 is CASSVHYFLTDTQYF. For the CDR3, the DNA is TGTGCCAGCAGCGTCCACTACTTCCTCACAGATACGCAGTATTTT.

The chain employs TRBV29-1 and TRBJ1-1; TRBD1 is a possible D gene (5 bases). Germline CDR1 SQVTM, CDR2 ANQGSEA. The CDR3 runs 13 residues. Trimming took 2 bases from V and 1 from J, leaving 8 bases between them. CDR3 amino acids: CSVERGGNTEAFF. The CDR3 nucleotides read TGCAGCGTTGAACGGGGGGGGAACACTGAAGCTTTCTTT. Based on the CDR3 plus reference TRBV29-1 and TRBJ1-1, the full variable domain is SAVISQKPSRDICQRGTSLTIQCQVDSQVTMMFWYRQQPGQSLTLIATANQGSEATYESGFVIDKFPISRPNLTFSTLTVSNMSPEDSSIYLCSVERGGNTEAFFGQGTRLTVV.

The V and J genes are TRBV19 and TRBJ1-5, with D hard to call. The CDR3 is 15 amino acids. V gave up 6 bases and J gave up 5 bases, with 17 bases separating them. Germline lookup yields CDR1 LNHDA and CDR2 SQIVND (reference sequence). This CDR3 reads CASSHRSGGDQPQHF. DNA of the CDR3: TGTGCCAGTAGCCATAGATCCGGTGGGGATCAGCCCCAGCATTTT.

This clonotype came up a few times. CDR3 sequence: CSAQPGQGIEKLFF. The CDR3 DNA sequence: TGCAGTGCGCAGCCGGGACAGGGGATAGAAAAACTGTTTTTT. The V call is TRBV20-1, the J call TRBJ1-4; 10 nucleotides agree with TRBD1. The junction had 9 bases not matched to a gene; V was cut back by 6 bases and J by 8 bases. Germline V CDR1 and CDR2: DFQATT, SNEGSKA (reference sequence). CDR3 length: 14 amino acids.

This clonotype was seen a few times. The DNA of the CDR3 is TGTGCCAGCAGCTTCCTTGGGTGGGAGACAGATACGCAGTATTTT. Translated: CASSFLGWETDTQYF. The chain recombines TRBV7-9 with TRBJ2-3; D is possibly TRBD2 (5 bases). Trimming pared 3 bases from V and 3 bases from J, leaving 13 bases between. The V gene's germline CDR1 is SEHNR and CDR2 FQNEAQ (reference sequence). This CDR3 is 15 amino acids long.

V and J are TRBV5-4 and TRBJ2-5; 13 bases are a match to TRBD2. V was clipped by 4 bases and J by 7 bases; unmatched bases: 7. This CDR3 has 15 residues. Per germline, CDR1 SGHNT and CDR2 YYREEE (reference sequence). CDR3 amino acids: CASSRGTSGEGTQYF. CDR3 in DNA: TGTGCCAGCAGCCGAGGGACTAGCGGGGAAGGGACCCAGTACTTC.

This chain uses TRBV28 with TRBJ2-1; D gene uncertain. V lost 1 base and J lost 7, with 14 bases in between. The germline gives CDR1 MDHEN, CDR2 SYDVKM. There are 15 residues in the CDR3. The chain's CDR3 is CASSLFQTRGNEQFF. The CDR3, as DNA: TGTGCCAGCAGTTTATTCCAGACGAGAGGAAATGAGCAGTTCTTC.

The rearrangement uses TRBV20-1 and TRBJ1-2, with no clear D. Between the trimmed V and J ends, which lost 3 bases and 4 bases, there was a span of 9 bases. The length of the CDR3 is 12 residues. Germline CDR1 reads DFQATT; CDR2 reads SNEGSKA (reference sequence). CDR3 bases: TGCAGTGCTAGTTCGGGAAGCTATGGCTACACCTTC. Protein product: CSASSGSYGYTF.

The rearrangement uses TRBV7-9 and TRBJ1-1; the D is unclear. The CDR3 runs 13 residues. Germline V gene lookup returns CDR1 SEHNR and CDR2 FQNEAQ (reference sequence). V was shortened by 0 bases and J by 9 bases, with 11 bases between the two germline ends. The CDR3 loop reads CASSLAREGKAFF. As DNA, the CDR3 is TGTGCCAGCAGCTTAGCGCGGGAGGGAAAAGCTTTCTTT.

This chain links TRBV12-3 or TRBV12-4 with TRBJ1-5, with 7 bases identical to TRBD1. The J segment lost 8 bases and the V segment lost 4 bases, leaving 8 bases of the junction unmatched. The length of the CDR3 is 14 residues. CDR3 sequence reads: CASSSDREAKPQHF. The CDR3 DNA is TGTGCCAGCAGTTCAGACAGGGAGGCCAAGCCCCAGCATTTT.

The chain couples TRBV4-1 to TRBJ2-1; no reliable D call. V lost 5 bases and J lost 0, with 11 bases in between. CDR1 MGHRA and CDR2 YSYEKL come from the germline V gene. This CDR3 region has 15 residues. The DNA of the CDR3 is TGCGCCAGCAGCGAAGTTGAGAGCTCCTACAATGAGCAGTTCTTC. Protein sequence: CASSEVESSYNEQFF.

This sequence joins TRBV9 and TRBJ2-5; TRBD1 aligns across 10 bases. CDR3 length equals 16 residues. V lost 1 base to trimming and J lost 1 base; unmatched junction nucleotides: 4. From germline, CDR1 is SGDLS and CDR2 YYNGEE. In nucleotides, the CDR3 is TGTGCCAGCAGCGTAATCCGGACAGGGGGCCAAGAGACCCAGTACTTC. It encodes CASSVIRTGGQETQYF. Full variable domain (rest looked up from reference TRBV9 and TRBJ2-5): DSGVTQTPKHLITATGQRVTLRCSPRSGDLSVYWYQQSLDQGLQFLIQYYNGEERAKGNILERFSAQQFPDLHSELNLSSLELGDSALYFCASSVIRTGGQETQYFGPGTRLLVL.

This clonotype occurred once. The chain links TRBV7-2 to TRBJ1-4; D perhaps matches TRBD1 (6 bases). Germline CDR1 reads SGHTA; CDR2 reads FQGNSA. Trimming took 5 bases from V and 7 from J, leaving 17 bases between them. This CDR3 spans 15 amino acids. In DNA form, the CDR3 reads TGTGCCAGCAGCCCCGGGGGCTGGGAGGCTGAAAAACTGTTTTTT. It specifies CASSPGGWEAEKLFF.

This clonotype occurred a few times. V gene TRBV20-1 combines with J gene TRBJ1-2; D is undetermined. The length of the CDR3 is 12 residues. Between the trimmed V and J ends, which lost 6 bases and 5 bases, there was a span of 13 bases. Germline-derived CDR1 and CDR2 are DFQATT and SNEGSKA (reference sequence). The CDR3 DNA is TGCAGTGCCGACCAACGCAGTTATGGCTACACCTTC. This sequence encodes CSADQRSYGYTF.

The rearrangement joins TRBV2 to TRBJ1-5; no clear D. The CDR3 totals 14 residues. Trimming stripped 0 bases from V and 1 base from J, with 4 bases between. From germline, CDR1 is SNHLY and CDR2 FYNNEI. This CDR3 reads CASSEATSNQPQHF. The CDR3, as DNA: TGTGCCAGCAGTGAAGCGACAAGCAATCAGCCCCAGCATTTT.

The chain is built from TRBV7-9 and TRBJ1-1; the match to TRBD1 covers 9 bases. This CDR3 spans 15 amino acids. V gave up 4 bases and J gave up 1 base; unmatched junction bases: 4. Germline V CDR1 and CDR2: SEHNR, FQNEAQ (reference sequence). CDR3 loop: CASSSQGAGNTEAFF. The CDR3 DNA reads as TGTGCCAGCAGCTCACAGGGGGCGGGGAACACTGAAGCTTTCTTT. The whole variable domain, remainder taken from reference TRBV7-9 and TRBJ1-1, is DTGVSQNPRHKITKRGQNVTFRCDPISEHNRLYWYRQTLGQGPEFLTYFQNEAQLEKSRLLSDRFSAERPKGSFSTLEIQRTEQGDSAMYLCASSSQGAGNTEAFFGQGTRLTVV.

This chain connects TRBV25-1 to TRBJ1-2, with 10 bases aligning to TRBD1. Germline assignment: CDR1 MGHDK and CDR2 SYGVNS. With V trimmed by 6 bases and J by 5 bases, 6 bases remained unmatched. The CDR3 spans 14 residues. The CDR3 loop reads CASSDPGQGYGYTF. The CDR3, as DNA: TGTGCCAGCAGCGATCCGGGACAGGGGTATGGCTACACCTTC.

J is TRBJ1-6 and V is TRBV5-1; D gene unclear. This CDR3 has 15 amino acids. Germline loops: CDR1 SGHRS, CDR2 YFSETQ. Trimming took off 0 bases at V and 2 bases at J, with 6 bases between the two ends. The CDR3 nucleotides are TGCGCCAGCAGCTTGGAGGGAACCTATAATTCACCCCTCCACTTT. This codes for CASSLEGTYNSPLHF.

The chain links TRBV29-1 to TRBJ2-5; 10 nucleotides line up with TRBD1. V trimming: 5 bases; J trimming: 5 bases; junction bases outside the gene matches: 5. This CDR3 spans 13 amino acids. Per germline, CDR1 SQVTM and CDR2 ANQGSEA. This chain's CDR3 is CSVRDRGVETQYF. CDR3 in DNA: TGCAGCGTTAGGGACAGGGGTGTGGAGACCCAGTACTTC.

By sample share, this clonotype is medium-sized. The CDR3, as DNA: TGTGCCAGTAGTAGTCGAACAGTCAATCAGCCCCAGCATTTT. Encoded protein: CASSSRTVNQPQHF. The chain combines TRBV19 with TRBJ1-5; D remains unclear. The CDR3 is made up of 14 amino acids. Germline V CDR1 and CDR2: LNHDA, SQIVND (reference sequence). V gave up 4 bases and J gave up 3 bases, with 10 bases separating them.

This clonotype is medium-sized within its sample. The V and J genes are TRBV6-5 and TRBJ1-2; D gene uncertain. The CDR3 extends over 12 amino acids. V was cut by 4 bases and J by 7 bases, with 10 bases left in between. CDR1 and CDR2 (germline): MNHEY, SVGAGI. CDR3 nucleotides: TGTGCCAGCAGTTCCCAGACGAGTGGCTACACCTTC. Protein product: CASSSQTSGYTF.

The J gene is TRBJ1-6, the V gene TRBV29-1, with D unclear. CDR1 and CDR2 (germline): SQVTM, ANQGSEA. V dropped 4 bases and J dropped 5 bases, with 9 bases sitting between them. The CDR3 length is 13 residues. The CDR3 sequence: CSVGLSNNSPLHF. CDR3 sequence (DNA): TGCAGCGTTGGTCTATCTAATAATTCACCCCTCCACTTT.

This clonotype has a handful of counts. This sequence joins TRBV6-1 and TRBJ2-5; D not resolved. The germline V and J ends were trimmed by 7 bases and 2 bases, with 5 bases remaining between them. CDR3 length equals 11 residues. CDR1 and CDR2 (germline): MNHNS, SASEGT. CDR3: CASMGQETQYF. The CDR3 region has the DNA TGTGCCAGCATGGGGCAAGAGACCCAGTACTTC.

This clonotype counts as medium-sized (0.01 to 0.1%). The V gene is TRBV6-1, the J gene TRBJ2-5, with 11 bases lining up with TRBD1. CDR3 length: 15 amino acids. Unmatched junction bases numbered 6, after V lost 4 bases and J lost 5 bases. Germline CDR1 reads MNHNS; CDR2 reads SASEGT. CDR3: CASSGGQGDFETQYF. CDR3 DNA: TGTGCCAGCAGTGGGGGACAGGGGGATTTTGAGACCCAGTACTTC.

This chain joins TRBV24-1 and TRBJ1-6; D might be TRBD1 (5 bases). V lost 8 bases to trimming and J lost 8 bases, with 12 bases between them. This CDR3 comprises 13 residues. Germline CDR1 and CDR2: KGHDR and SFDVKD. CDR3 region: CATKRQGDSPLHF. CDR3 sequence (DNA): TGTGCCACCAAAAGGCAGGGCGATTCACCCCTCCACTTT.